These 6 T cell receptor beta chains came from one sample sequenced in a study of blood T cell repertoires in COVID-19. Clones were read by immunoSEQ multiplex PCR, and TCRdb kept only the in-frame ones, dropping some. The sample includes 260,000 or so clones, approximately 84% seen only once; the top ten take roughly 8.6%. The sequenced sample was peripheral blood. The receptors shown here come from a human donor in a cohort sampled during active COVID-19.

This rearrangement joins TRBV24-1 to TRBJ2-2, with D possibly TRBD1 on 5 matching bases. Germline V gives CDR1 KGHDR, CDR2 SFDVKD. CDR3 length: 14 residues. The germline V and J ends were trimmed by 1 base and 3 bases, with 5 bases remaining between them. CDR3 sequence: CATSDFRDTGELFF. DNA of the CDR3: TGTGCCACCAGTGATTTCAGGGACACCGGGGAGCTGTTTTTT.

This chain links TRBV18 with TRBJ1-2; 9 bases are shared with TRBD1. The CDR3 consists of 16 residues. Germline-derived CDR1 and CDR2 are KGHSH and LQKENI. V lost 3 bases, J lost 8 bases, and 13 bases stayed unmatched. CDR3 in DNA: TGTGCCAGCTCACCCAGAACCCGGGACAGGGAACGAGGCTACACCTTC. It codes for CASSPRTRDRERGYTF.

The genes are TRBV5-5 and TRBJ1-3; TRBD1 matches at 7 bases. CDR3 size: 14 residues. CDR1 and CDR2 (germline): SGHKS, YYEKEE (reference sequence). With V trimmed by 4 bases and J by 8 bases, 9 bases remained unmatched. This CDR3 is CASSGDRDGYTIYF. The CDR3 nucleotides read TGTGCCAGCAGCGGCGACAGGGATGGTTACACCATATATTTT.

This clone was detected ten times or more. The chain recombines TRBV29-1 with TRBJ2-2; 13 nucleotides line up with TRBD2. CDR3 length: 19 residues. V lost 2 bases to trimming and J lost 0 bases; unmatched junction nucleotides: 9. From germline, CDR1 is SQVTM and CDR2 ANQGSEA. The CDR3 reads CSVEPGTSGKIANTGELFF. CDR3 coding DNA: TGCAGCGTTGAACCCGGGACTAGCGGGAAAATAGCGAACACCGGGGAGCTGTTTTTT.

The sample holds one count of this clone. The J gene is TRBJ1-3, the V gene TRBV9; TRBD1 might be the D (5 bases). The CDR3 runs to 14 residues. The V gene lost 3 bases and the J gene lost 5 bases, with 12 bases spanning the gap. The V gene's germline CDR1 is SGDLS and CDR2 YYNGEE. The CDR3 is CASSGGGWRNTIYF. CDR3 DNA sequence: TGTGCCAGCAGCGGGGGGGGTTGGAGAAACACCATATATTTT.

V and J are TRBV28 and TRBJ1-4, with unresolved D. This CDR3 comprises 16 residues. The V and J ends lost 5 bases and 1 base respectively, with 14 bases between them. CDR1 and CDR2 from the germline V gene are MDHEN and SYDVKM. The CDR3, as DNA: TGTGCCAGCAGTCCCACCGACGGACTAACTAATGAAAAACTGTTTTTT. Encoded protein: CASSPTDGLTNEKLFF.